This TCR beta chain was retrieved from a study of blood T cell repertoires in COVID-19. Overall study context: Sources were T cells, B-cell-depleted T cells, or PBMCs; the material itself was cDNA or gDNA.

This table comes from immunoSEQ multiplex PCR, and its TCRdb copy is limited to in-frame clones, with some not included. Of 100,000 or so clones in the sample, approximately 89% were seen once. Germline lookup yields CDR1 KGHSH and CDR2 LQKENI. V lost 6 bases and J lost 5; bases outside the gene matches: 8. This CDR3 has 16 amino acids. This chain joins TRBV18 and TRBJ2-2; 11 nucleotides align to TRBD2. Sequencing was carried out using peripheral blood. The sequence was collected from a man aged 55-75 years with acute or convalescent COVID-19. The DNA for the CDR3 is TGTGCCAGCTCTCCTACTAGCGGGAGAGGGACCGGGGAGCTGTTTTTT. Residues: CASSPTSGRGTGELFF. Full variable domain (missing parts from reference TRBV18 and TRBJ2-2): NAGVMQNPRHLVRRRGQEARLRCSPMKGHSHVYWYRQLPEEGLKFMVYLQKENIIDESGMPKERFSAEFPKEGPSILRIQQVVRGDSAAYFCASSPTSGRGTGELFFGEGSRLTVL.